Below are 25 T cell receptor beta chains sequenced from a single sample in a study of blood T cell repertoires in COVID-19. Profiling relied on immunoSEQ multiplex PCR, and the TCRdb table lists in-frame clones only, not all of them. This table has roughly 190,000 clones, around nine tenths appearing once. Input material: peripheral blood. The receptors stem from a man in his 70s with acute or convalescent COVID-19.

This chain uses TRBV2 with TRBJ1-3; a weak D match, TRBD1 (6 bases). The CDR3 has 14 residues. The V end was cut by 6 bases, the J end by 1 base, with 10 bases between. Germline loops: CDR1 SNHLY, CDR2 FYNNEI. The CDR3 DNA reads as TGTGCCAGCAGCGCGGACAGATCTGGAAACACCATATATTTT. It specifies CASSADRSGNTIYF.

The CDR3 sequence: CASSQESAKRGDAKNIQYF. In DNA, the CDR3 is TGTGCCAGCAGCCAAGAATCCGCCAAGCGGGGGGATGCCAAAAACATTCAGTACTTC. The V gene is TRBV3-1 (or the pseudogene TRBV3-2), the J gene TRBJ2-4, with TRBD2 identical over 9 bases. In germline, CDR1 is LGHDT, CDR2 YNNKEL (reference sequence). J gave up 1 base and V 0 bases, and 10 bases lay outside the gene matches. CDR3 size: 19 residues.

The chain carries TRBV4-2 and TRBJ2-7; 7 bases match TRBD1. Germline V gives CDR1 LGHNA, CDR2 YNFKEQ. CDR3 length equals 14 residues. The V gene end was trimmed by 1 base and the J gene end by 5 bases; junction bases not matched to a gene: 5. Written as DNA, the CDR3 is TGTGCCAGCAGCCAAGTACAGGGGCCCAACGAGCAGTACTTC. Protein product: CASSQVQGPNEQYF.

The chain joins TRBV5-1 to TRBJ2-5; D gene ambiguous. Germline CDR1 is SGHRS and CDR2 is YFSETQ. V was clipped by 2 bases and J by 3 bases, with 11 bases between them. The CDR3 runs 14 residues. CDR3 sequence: CASSFFASEETQYF. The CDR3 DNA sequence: TGCGCCAGCAGCTTTTTTGCGTCGGAAGAGACCCAGTACTTC. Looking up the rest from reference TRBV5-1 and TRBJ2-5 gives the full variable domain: KAGVTQTPRYLIKTRGQQVTLSCSPISGHRSVSWYQQTPGQGLQFLFEYFSETQRNKGNFPGRFSGRQFSNSRSEMNVSTLELGDSALYLCASSFFASEETQYFGPGTRLLVL.

The DNA for the CDR3 is TGTGCCTGGAGTGGTAACAGTGGCATCTCCCAGCATTTT. It translates to CAWSGNSGISQHF. V usage is TRBV30 and J usage is TRBJ1-5; D not certain. The CDR3 length is 13 residues. Between the trimmed V and J ends, which lost 1 base and 11 bases, there was a span of 15 bases. Germline V gene data show CDR1 as GTSNPN and CDR2 as SVGIG (reference sequence).

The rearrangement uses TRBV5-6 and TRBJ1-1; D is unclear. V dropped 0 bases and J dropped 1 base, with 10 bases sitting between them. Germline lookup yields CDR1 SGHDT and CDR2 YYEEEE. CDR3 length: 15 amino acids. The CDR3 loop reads CASSLVGVANTEAFF. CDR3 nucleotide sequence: TGTGCCAGCAGCTTGGTGGGAGTAGCGAACACTGAAGCTTTCTTT.

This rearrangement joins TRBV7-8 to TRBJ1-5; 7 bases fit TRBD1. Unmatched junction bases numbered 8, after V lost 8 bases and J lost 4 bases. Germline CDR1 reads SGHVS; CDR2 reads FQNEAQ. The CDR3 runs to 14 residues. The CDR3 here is CASRAGGSNQPQHF. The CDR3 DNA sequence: TGTGCCAGCCGGGCAGGGGGGTCGAATCAGCCCCAGCATTTT.

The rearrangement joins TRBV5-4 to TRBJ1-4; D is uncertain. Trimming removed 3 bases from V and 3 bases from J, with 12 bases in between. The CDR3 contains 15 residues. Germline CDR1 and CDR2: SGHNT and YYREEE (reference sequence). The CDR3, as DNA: TGTGCCAGCAGCTCCACCCTGGCACCTAATGAAAAACTGTTTTTT. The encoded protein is CASSSTLAPNEKLFF.

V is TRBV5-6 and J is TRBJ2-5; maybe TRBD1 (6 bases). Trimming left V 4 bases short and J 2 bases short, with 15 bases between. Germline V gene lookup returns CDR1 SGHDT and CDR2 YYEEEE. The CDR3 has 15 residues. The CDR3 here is CASSLPPRGQETQYF. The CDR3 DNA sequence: TGTGCCAGCAGCCTGCCCCCAAGGGGGCAAGAGACCCAGTACTTC.

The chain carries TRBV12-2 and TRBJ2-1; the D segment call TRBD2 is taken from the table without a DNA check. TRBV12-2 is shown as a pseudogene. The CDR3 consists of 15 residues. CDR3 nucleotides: TGTGCAAGTAGCGAAGGGACTAGCCAGGGGGGTGAGCAGTTCTTC. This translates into CASSEGTSQGGEQFF.

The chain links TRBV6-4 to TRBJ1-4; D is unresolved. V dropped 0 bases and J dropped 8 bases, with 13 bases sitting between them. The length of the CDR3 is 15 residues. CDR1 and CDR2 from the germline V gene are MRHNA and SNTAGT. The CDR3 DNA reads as TGTGCCAGCAGTGACTCGCCGGGGTTCGGCGAAAAACTGTTTTTT. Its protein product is CASSDSPGFGEKLFF.

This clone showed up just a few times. The CDR3 loop reads CASSYDDSSNSPLHF. The CDR3 DNA reads TGTGCCAGCAGTTATGATGACTCTTCAAATTCACCCCTCCACTTT. The rearrangement uses TRBV6-5 and TRBJ1-6; D is undetermined. CDR3 length equals 15 residues. Trimming removed 3 bases from V and 7 bases from J, with 13 bases in between. CDR1 and CDR2 from the germline V gene are MNHEY and SVGAGI.

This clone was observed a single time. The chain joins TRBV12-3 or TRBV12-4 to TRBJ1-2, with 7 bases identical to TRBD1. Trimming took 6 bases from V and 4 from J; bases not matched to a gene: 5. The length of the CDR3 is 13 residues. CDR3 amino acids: CASSGQATYGYTF. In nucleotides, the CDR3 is TGTGCCAGCAGCGGACAGGCGACCTATGGCTACACCTTC.

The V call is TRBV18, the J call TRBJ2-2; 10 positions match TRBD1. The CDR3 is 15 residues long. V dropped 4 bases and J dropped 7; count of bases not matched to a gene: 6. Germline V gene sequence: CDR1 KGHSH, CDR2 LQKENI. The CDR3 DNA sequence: TGTGCCAGCTCACAAAGACAGGGGGCCATCGGGGAGCTGTTTTTT. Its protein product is CASSQRQGAIGELFF.

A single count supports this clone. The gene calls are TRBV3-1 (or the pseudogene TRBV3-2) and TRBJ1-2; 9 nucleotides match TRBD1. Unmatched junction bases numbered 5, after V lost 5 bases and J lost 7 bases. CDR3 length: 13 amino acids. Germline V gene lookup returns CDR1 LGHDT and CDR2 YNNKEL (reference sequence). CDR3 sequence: CASSTGQGIGYTF. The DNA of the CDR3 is TGTGCCAGCAGCACGGGACAGGGCATTGGCTACACCTTC.

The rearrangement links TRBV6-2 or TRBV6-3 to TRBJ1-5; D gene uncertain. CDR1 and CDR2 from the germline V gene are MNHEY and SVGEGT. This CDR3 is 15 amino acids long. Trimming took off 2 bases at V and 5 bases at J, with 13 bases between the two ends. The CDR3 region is CASSYLLVLDQPQHF. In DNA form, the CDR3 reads TGTGCCAGCAGTTACCTCCTAGTTCTCGATCAGCCCCAGCATTTT.

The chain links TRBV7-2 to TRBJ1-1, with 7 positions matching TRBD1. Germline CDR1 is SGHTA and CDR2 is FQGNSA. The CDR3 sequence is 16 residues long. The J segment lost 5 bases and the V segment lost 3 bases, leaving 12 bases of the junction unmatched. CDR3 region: CASSFQTGTVGTEAFF. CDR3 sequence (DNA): TGTGCCAGCAGCTTTCAGACAGGGACGGTCGGAACTGAAGCTTTCTTT.

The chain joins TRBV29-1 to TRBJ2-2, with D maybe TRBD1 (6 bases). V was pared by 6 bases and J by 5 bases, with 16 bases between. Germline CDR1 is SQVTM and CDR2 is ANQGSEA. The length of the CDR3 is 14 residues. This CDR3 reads CSVRGGIQTGELFF. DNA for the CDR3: TGCAGCGTCCGAGGGGGTATTCAAACCGGGGAGCTGTTTTTT.

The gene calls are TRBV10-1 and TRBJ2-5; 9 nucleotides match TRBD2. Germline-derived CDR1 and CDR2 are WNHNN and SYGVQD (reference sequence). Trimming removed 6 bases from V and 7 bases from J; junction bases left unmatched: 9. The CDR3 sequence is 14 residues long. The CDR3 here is CASSEGLAAGTQYF. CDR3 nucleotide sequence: TGCGCCAGCAGCGAGGGACTAGCCGCAGGGACCCAGTACTTC.

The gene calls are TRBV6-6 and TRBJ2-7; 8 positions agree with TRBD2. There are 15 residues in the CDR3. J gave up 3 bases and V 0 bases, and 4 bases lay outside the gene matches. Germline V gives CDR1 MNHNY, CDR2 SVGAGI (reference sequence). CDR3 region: CASSYSAGGNYEQYF. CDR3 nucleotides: TGTGCCAGCAGTTACTCCGCGGGAGGCAACTACGAGCAGTACTTC.

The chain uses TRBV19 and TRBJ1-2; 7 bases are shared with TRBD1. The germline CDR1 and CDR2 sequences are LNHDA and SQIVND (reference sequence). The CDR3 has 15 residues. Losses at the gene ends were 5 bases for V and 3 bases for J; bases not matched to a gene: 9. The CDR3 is CASSFTGEPYYGYTF. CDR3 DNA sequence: TGTGCCAGTAGTTTTACAGGGGAACCTTACTATGGCTACACCTTC.

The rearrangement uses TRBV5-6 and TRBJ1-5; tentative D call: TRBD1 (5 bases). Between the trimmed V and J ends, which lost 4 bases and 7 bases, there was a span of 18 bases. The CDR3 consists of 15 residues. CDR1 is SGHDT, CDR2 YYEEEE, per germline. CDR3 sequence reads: CASSRGTQEGQPQHF. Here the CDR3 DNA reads TGTGCCAGCAGCCGCGGGACTCAGGAGGGCCAGCCCCAGCATTTT.

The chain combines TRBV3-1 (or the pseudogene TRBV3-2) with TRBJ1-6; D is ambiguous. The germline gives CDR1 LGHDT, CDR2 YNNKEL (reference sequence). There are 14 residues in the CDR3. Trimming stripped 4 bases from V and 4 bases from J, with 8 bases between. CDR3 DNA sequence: TGTGCCAGCAGCCGCCGGGATTATAATTCACCCCTCCACTTT. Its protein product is CASSRRDYNSPLHF.

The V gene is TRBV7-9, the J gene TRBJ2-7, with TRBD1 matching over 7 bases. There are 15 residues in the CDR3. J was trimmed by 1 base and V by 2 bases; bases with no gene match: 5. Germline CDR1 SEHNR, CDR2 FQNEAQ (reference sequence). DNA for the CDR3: TGTGCCAGCAGCTTAAAGGGGGCCCTTTCCTACGAGCAGTACTTC. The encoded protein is CASSLKGALSYEQYF. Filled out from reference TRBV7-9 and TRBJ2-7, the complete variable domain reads DTGVSQNPRHKITKRGQNVTFRCDPISEHNRLYWYRQTLGQGPEFLTYFQNEAQLEKSRLLSDRFSAERPKGSFSTLEIQRTEQGDSAMYLCASSLKGALSYEQYFGPGTRLTVT.

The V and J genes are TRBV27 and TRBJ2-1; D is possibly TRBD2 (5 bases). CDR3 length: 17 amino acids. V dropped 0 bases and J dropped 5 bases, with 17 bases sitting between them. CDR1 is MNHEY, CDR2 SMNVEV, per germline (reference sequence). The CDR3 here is CASSLSPWTGINNEQFF. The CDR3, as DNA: TGTGCCAGCAGTTTATCGCCTTGGACGGGAATAAACAATGAGCAGTTCTTC.